Listed here is a single TCR beta chain. This sample was taken from a study of blood T cell repertoires in COVID-19. TCRdb keeps only in-frame clones here, not all; method: immunoSEQ multiplex PCR. This table holds under 250,000 clones, about 82% found once. Deletions cut 6 bases from V and 6 bases from J, with 8 bases between. The germline CDR1 and CDR2 sequences are SNHLY and FYNNEI. The CDR3 covers 11 residues. The sequence was obtained from a man older than 75 with acute or convalescent COVID-19. Sequences were obtained from peripheral blood. The J gene is TRBJ1-1, the V gene TRBV2; D gene uncertain. CDR3: CASRQLAEAFF. DNA for the CDR3: TGTGCCAGCAGACAGCTCGCTGAAGCTTTCTTT.